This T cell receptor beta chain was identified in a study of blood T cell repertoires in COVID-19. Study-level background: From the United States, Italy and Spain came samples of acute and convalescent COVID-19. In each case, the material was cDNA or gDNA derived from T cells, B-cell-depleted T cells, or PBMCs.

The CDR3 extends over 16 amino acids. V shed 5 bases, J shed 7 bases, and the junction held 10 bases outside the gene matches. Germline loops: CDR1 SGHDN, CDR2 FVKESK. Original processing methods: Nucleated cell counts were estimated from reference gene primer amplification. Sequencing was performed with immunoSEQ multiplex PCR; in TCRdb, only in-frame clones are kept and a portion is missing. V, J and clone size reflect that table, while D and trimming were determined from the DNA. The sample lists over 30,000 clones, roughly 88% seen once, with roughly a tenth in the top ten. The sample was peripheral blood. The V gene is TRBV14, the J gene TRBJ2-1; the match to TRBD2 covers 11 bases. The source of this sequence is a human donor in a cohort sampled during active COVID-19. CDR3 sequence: CASSRILAGAGNEQFF. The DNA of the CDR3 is TGTGCCAGCAGCAGGATACTAGCGGGAGCAGGGAATGAGCAGTTCTTC.